This TCR beta chain derives from a study of CD4 T cells in relation to SARS-CoV-2 and coronaviruses. Background on the study: No peptide or an HIV-1 Nef peptide pool served as negative control.

Data came from immunoSEQ multiplex PCR; TCRdb stores just in-frame clones and leaves some out. The data show more than 15,000 clones, just under 80% seen once. With respect to this clone: Its target is not known.

CD4+ T cells from unexposed donors were obtained before the COVID-19 pandemic (2011-2018). CD4+ T cells were isolated from the cells after nine to eleven days of culture. Germline CDR1 and CDR2: DFQATT and SNEGSKA (reference sequence). The CDR3 length is 12 residues. V was clipped by 3 bases and J by 0 bases, with 6 bases between them. The V gene is TRBV20-1, the J gene TRBJ2-7; D is unclear. The TCR originated in a human donor in good health. Sequenced: CD4+ T cells from PBMCs, cultured in vitro. CDR3 in amino acids: CSASLISYEQYF. CDR3 bases: TGCAGTGCTAGTCTCATCTCCTACGAGCAGTACTTC.